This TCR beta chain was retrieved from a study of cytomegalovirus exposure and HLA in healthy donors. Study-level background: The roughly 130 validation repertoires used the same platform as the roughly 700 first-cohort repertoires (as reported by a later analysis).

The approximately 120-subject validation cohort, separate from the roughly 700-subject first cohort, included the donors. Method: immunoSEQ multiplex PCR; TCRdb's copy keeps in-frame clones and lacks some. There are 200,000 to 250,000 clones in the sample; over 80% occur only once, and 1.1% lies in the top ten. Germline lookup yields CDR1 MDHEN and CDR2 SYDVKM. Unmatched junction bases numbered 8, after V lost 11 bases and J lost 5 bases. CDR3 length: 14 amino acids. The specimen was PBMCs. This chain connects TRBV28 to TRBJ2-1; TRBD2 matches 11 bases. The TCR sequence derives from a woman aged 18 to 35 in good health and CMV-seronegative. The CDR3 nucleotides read TGTGCCCGACCGGGGACTAGCGGAGACAATGAGCAGTTCTTC. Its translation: CARPGTSGDNEQFF.